A selection of T cell receptor beta chains follows, all from one sample in a study of cytomegalovirus exposure and HLA in healthy donors. Libraries were prepared by immunoSEQ multiplex PCR; TCRdb keeps only in-frame clonotypes and omits some of them. Altogether roughly 250,000 clones are present, under 90% being singletons, with the ten largest covering less than 0.4%. The sequencing input was PBMCs. The receptors were gathered from a girl aged 2 to 10 in good health and CMV-seronegative. CDR3s include the opening cysteine and the closing phenylalanine or tryptophan. The D gene is left open where the match is weak. Only part of the rows carry a size: once, few, many, or a class if the clone is expanded.

>-|-|TRBJ2-5|TRBV7-6
CASSLVLGGGTQYF
TGTGCCAGCAGCTTAGTTCTGGGGGGAGGGACCCAGTACTTC
>-|TRBD2|TRBJ2-7|TRBV10-1
CASTGLAGHPPYEQYF
TGCGCCAGCACGGGACTAGCGGGACACCCGCCCTACGAGCAGTACTTC
>-|TRBD1|TRBJ2-1|TRBV28
CASRITDRVEQFF
TGTGCCAGCAGAATCACGGACAGGGTCGAGCAGTTCTTC
>-|-|TRBJ1-1|TRBV7-3
CASSLRGLNTEAFF
TGTGCCAGCAGCTTACGGGGTTTAAACACTGAAGCTTTCTTT
>once|-|TRBJ1-1|TRBV19
CASSQQENTEAFF
TGTGCCAGTAGTCAACAAGAGAACACTGAAGCTTTCTTT
>-|TRBD1|TRBJ1-3|TRBV5-6
CASSLLGQASGNTIYF
TGTGCCAGCAGCCTACTGGGACAGGCGTCTGGAAACACCATATATTTT
>-|TRBD2|TRBJ2-5|TRBV10-3
CAISEWGGTQETQYF
TGTGCCATCAGTGAATGGGGAGGGACCCAAGAGACCCAGTACTTC
>-|TRBD2|TRBJ2-7|TRBV10-2
CASSDRTRSSYEQYF
TGCGCCAGCAGTGATAGGACTAGAAGCTCCTACGAGCAGTACTTC
>-|-|TRBJ2-1|TRBV7-9
CASSSPCTWCGNSYNEQFF
TGTGCCAGCAGCTCCCCCTGTACATGGTGCGGTAACTCCTACAATGAGCAGTTCTTC
>-|-|TRBJ2-7|TRBV29-1
CSVVDRSSYEQYF
TGCAGCGTTGTCGACAGAAGCTCCTACGAGCAGTACTTC
>-|TRBD1|TRBJ2-7|TRBV25-1
CASSTGAEQYF
TGTGCCAGCAGTACAGGGGCCGAGCAGTACTTC
>-|-|TRBJ1-2|TRBV13
CASSLQFQGLRGYTF
TGTGCCAGCAGCTTACAGTTTCAGGGGCTTCGAGGCTACACCTTC
>-|-|TRBJ2-7|TRBV5-1
CASSLSPTDSYEQYF
TGCGCCAGCAGCTTGTCTCCGACAGATTCCTACGAGCAGTACTTC
>-|TRBD2|TRBJ2-7|TRBV6-5
CASSSRTSGTFYEQYF
TGTGCCAGCAGTTCGCGGACTAGCGGGACTTTCTACGAGCAGTACTTC
>-|-|TRBJ2-3|TRBV5-1
CASSLAGGDTQYF
TGCGCCAGCAGCTTGGCAGGCGGGGATACGCAGTATTTT
>once|-|TRBJ2-1|TRBV5-1
CASSLFGAHNEQFF
TGCGCCAGCAGCTTGTTTGGGGCTCACAATGAGCAGTTCTTC
>-|-|TRBJ1-2|TRBV10-3
CAIQEGGYTF
TGTGCCATTCAGGAGGGCGGCTACACCTTC
>-|-|TRBJ2-3|TRBV18
CASSLESGLSTDTQYF
TGTGCCAGCTCACTCGAATCGGGACTCAGCACAGATACGCAGTATTTT
>-|-|TRBJ2-4|TRBV19
CASSPRPTVLAKNIQYF
TGTGCCAGTAGTCCCCGCCCGACAGTTCTAGCCAAAAACATTCAGTACTTC
>-|TRBD1|TRBJ2-7|TRBV6-6
CASTLSPGTVYEQYF
TGTGCCAGCACCCTGAGCCCCGGGACAGTTTACGAGCAGTACTTC
>few|-|TRBJ1-6|TRBV7-9
CASSYSSSPLHF
TGTGCCAGCAGCTATTCCAGTTCACCCCTCCACTTT
>-|TRBD1|TRBJ1-6|TRBV9
CASSVDGTGTRNSPLHF
TGTGCCAGCAGCGTAGATGGGACAGGGACTCGTAATTCACCCCTCCACTTT
>-|-|TRBJ2-1|TRBV28
CASNRVDNEQFF
TGTGCCAGTAACAGGGTTGACAATGAGCAGTTCTTC
>few|-|TRBJ1-1|TRBV6-1
CASSVSNKNTEAFF
TGTGCCAGCAGTGTATCGAACAAAAACACTGAAGCTTTCTTT
>-|TRBD1|TRBJ1-5|TRBV7-2
CASSLVGGQTNQPQHF
TGTGCCAGCAGCTTAGTAGGGGGACAGACGAATCAGCCCCAGCATTTT
>-|TRBD1|TRBJ2-1|TRBV7-7
CASSPNRGLHNEQFF
TGTGCCAGCAGCCCTAACAGGGGGCTTCACAATGAGCAGTTCTTC
>-|TRBD2|TRBJ2-7|TRBV2
CASNQGTSGDPYEQYF
TGTGCCAGCAACCAAGGGACTAGCGGGGACCCTTACGAGCAGTACTTC
>-|-|TRBJ1-6|TRBV28
CASTDPRVFNSPLHF
TGTGCCAGCACCGACCCCAGGGTGTTCAATTCACCCCTCCACTTT
>-|TRBD1|TRBJ1-2|TRBV6-5
CASSYSGQDYGYTF
TGTGCCAGCAGTTACTCGGGACAGGACTATGGCTACACCTTC